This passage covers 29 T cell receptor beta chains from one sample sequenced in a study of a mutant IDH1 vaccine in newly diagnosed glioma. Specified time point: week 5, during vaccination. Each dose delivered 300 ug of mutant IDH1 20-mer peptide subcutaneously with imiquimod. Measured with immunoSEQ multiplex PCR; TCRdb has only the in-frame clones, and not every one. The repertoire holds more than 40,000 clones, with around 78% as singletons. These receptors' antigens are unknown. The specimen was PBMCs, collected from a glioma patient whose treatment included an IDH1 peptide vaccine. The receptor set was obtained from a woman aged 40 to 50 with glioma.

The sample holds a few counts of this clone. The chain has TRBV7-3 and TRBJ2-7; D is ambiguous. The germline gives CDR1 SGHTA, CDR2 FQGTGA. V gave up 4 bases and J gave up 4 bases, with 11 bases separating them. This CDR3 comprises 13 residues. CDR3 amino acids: CASSSGPTYEQYF. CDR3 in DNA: TGTGCCAGCAGCTCCGGACCGACGTACGAGCAGTACTTC.

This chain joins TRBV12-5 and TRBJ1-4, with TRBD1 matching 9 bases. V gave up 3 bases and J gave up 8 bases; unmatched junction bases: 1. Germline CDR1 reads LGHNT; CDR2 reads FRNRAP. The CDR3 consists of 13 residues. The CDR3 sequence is CASGLGQGEKLFF. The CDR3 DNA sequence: TGTGCTAGTGGTTTAGGACAGGGGGAAAAACTGTTTTTT.

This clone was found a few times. CDR3 nucleotides: TGTGCCAGCAGCTTAGGGCAACATGGCAATCAGCCCCAGCATTTT. This gives the protein CASSLGQHGNQPQHF. This chain links TRBV7-8 with TRBJ1-5; D is ambiguous. V was pared by 1 base and J by 2 bases, with 9 bases between. The CDR3 runs to 15 residues. The V gene's germline CDR1 is SGHVS and CDR2 FQNEAQ.

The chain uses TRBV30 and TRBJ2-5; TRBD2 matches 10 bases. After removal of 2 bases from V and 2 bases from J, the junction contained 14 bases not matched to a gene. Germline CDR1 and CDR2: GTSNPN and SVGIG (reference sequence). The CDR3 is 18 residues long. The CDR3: CAWSIPEEGLANQETQYF. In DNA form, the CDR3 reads TGTGCCTGGAGTATTCCGGAGGAGGGACTAGCGAATCAAGAGACCCAGTACTTC.

The CDR3, as DNA: TGCGCCAGCAGTGAAAGCCGGGGGTATAATTCACCCCTCCACTTT. This translates into CASSESRGYNSPLHF. The chain is built from TRBV10-1 and TRBJ1-6, with D tentatively TRBD1 (5 bases). The germline V gene has CDR1 WNHNN and CDR2 SYGVQD (reference sequence). The V end lost 3 bases, the J end lost 4 bases, and 10 bases lay between the germline ends. This CDR3 spans 15 amino acids.

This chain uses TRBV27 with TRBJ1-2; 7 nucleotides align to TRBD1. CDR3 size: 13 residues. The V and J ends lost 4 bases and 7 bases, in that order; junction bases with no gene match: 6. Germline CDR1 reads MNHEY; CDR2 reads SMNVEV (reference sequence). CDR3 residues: CASSSTGTVGYTF. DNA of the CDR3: TGTGCCAGCAGTTCGACCGGGACAGTTGGCTACACCTTC.

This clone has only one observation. The CDR3 region has the DNA TGTGCCAGCAGTTTCACAGCAGGGGGGGTCGGCTACACCTTC. This gives the protein CASSFTAGGVGYTF. The genes are TRBV27 and TRBJ1-2; 7 positions agree with TRBD1. The CDR3 has 14 amino acids. The V gene's germline CDR1 is MNHEY and CDR2 SMNVEV (reference sequence). Unmatched junction bases numbered 9, after V lost 3 bases and J lost 8 bases.

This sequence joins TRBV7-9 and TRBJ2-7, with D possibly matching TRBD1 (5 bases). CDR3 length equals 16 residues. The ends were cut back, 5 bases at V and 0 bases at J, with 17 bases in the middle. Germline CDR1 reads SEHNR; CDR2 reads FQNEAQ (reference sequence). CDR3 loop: CASSPRLGQLSYEQYF. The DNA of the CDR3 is TGTGCCAGCAGCCCAAGGCTAGGACAACTCTCCTACGAGCAGTACTTC. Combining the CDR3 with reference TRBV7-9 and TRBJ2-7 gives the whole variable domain DTGVSQNPRHKITKRGQNVTFRCDPISEHNRLYWYRQTLGQGPEFLTYFQNEAQLEKSRLLSDRFSAERPKGSFSTLEIQRTEQGDSAMYLCASSPRLGQLSYEQYFGPGTRLTVT.

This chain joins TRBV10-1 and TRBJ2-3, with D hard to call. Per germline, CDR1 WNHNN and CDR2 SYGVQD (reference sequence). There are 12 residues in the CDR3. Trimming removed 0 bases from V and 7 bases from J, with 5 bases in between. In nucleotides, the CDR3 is TGCGCCAGCAGTGAGTCGATGAATACGCAGTATTTT. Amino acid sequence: CASSESMNTQYF.

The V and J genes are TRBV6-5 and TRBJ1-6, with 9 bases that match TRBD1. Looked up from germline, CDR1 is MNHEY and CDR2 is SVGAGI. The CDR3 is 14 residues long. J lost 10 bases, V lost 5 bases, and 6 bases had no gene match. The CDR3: CASSRGQGRSPLHF. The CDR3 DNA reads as TGTGCCAGCAGTAGAGGACAGGGGCGGTCACCCCTCCACTTT.

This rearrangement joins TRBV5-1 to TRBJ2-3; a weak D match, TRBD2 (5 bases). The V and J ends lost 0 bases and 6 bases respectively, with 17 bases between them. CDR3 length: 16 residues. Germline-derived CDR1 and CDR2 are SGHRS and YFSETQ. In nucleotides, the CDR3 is TGCGCCAGCAGCTTGGAGTCTAGCTCATCTGGGGATACGCAGTATTTT. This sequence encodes CASSLESSSSGDTQYF. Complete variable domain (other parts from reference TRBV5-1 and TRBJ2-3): KAGVTQTPRYLIKTRGQQVTLSCSPISGHRSVSWYQQTPGQGLQFLFEYFSETQRNKGNFPGRFSGRQFSNSRSEMNVSTLELGDSALYLCASSLESSSSGDTQYFGPGTRLTVL.

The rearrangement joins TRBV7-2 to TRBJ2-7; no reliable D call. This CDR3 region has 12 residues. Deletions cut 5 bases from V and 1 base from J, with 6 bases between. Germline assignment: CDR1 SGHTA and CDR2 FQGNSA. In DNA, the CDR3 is TGTGCCAGCAGCCCTGCGTCCTACGAGCAGTACTTC. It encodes CASSPASYEQYF.

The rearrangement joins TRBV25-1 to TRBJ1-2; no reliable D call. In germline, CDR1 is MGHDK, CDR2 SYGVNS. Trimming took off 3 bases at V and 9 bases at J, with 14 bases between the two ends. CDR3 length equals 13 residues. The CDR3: CASSDEFFSSYTF. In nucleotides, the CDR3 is TGTGCCAGCAGTGACGAGTTTTTCAGTAGCTACACCTTC.

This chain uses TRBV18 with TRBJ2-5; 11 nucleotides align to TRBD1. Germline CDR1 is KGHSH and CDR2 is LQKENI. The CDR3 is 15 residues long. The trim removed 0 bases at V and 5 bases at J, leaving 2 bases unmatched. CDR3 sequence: CASSPPGTGGETQYF. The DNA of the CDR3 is TGTGCCAGCTCACCACCCGGGACAGGGGGGGAGACCCAGTACTTC. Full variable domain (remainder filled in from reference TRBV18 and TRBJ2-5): NAGVMQNPRHLVRRRGQEARLRCSPMKGHSHVYWYRQLPEEGLKFMVYLQKENIIDESGMPKERFSAEFPKEGPSILRIQQVVRGDSAAYFCASSPPGTGGETQYFGPGTRLLVL.

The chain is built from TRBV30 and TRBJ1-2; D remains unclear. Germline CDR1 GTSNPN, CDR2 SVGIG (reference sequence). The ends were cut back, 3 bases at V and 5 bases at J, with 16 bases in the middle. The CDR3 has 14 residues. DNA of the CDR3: TGTGCCTGGAGGTTGGTCGCTGCGACATATGGCTACACCTTC. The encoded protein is CAWRLVAATYGYTF.

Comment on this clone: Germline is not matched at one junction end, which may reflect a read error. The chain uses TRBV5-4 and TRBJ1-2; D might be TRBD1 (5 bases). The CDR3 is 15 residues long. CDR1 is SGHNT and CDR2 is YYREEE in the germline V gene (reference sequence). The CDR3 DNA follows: TGTGCCAGCAACTTGCAAGCTGGAGGGGCACATGGCTACACCTTC. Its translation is CASNLQAGGAHGYTF.

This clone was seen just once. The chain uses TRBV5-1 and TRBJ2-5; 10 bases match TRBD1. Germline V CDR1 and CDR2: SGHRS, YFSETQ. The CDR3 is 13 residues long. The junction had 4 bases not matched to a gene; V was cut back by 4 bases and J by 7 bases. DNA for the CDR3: TGCGCCAGCAGCCCGGGACAGGGGAGGACCCAGTACTTC. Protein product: CASSPGQGRTQYF.

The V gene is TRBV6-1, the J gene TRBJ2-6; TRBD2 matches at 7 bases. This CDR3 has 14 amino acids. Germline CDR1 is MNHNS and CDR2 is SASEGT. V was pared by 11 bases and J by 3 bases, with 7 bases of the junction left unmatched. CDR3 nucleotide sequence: TGTGCCTCCACTGGGAGGGTTGGGGCCAACGTCCTGACTTTC. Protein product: CASTGRVGANVLTF.

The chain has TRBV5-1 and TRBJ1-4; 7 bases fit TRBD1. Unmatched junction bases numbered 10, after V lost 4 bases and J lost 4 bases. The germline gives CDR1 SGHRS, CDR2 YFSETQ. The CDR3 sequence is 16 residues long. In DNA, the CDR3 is TGCGCCAGCAGCCCCGGGACAGCGGTTATTAATGAAAAACTGTTTTTT. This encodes CASSPGTAVINEKLFF.

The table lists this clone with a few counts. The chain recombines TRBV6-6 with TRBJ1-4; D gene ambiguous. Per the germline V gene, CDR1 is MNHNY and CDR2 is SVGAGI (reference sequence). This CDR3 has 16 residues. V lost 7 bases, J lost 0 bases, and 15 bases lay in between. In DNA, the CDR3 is TGTGCCAGCACCAACGAAGGGAGTGCAACTAATGAAAAACTGTTTTTT. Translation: CASTNEGSATNEKLFF.

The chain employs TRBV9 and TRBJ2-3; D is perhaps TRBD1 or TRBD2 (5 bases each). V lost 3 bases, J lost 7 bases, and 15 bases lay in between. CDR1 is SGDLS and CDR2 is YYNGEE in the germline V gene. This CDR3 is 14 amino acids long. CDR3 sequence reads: CASSARDRANTQYF. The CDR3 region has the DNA TGTGCCAGCAGCGCCCGGGACCGCGCGAATACGCAGTATTTT.

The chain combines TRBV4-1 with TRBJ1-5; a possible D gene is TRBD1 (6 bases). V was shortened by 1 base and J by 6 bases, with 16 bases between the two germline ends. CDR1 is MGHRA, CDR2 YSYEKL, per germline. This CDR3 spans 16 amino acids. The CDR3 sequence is CASSQVSVGGGQPQHF. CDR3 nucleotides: TGCGCCAGCAGCCAAGTATCTGTGGGGGGCGGTCAGCCCCAGCATTTT.

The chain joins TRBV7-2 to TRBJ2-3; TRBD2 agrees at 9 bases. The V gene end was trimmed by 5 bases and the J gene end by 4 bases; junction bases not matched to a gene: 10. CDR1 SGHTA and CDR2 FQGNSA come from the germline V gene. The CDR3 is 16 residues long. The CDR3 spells CASSLTAGGSPDTQYF. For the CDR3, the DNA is TGTGCCAGCAGCCTTACGGCGGGGGGGTCCCCAGATACGCAGTATTTT.

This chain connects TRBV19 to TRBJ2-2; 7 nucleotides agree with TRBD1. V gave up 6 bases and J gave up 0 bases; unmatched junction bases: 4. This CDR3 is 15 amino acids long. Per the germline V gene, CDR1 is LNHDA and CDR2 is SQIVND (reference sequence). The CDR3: CASRPGTANTGELFF. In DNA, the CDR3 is TGTGCCAGTAGACCCGGGACAGCGAACACCGGGGAGCTGTTTTTT.

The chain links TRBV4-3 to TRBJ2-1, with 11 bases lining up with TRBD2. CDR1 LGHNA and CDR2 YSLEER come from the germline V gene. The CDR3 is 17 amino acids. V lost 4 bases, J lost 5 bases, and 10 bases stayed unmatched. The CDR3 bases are TGCGCCAGCAGCCCCAATGCGAGACTAGCGGGGAACAATGAGCAGTTCTTC. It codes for CASSPNARLAGNNEQFF.

The CDR3 sequence: CASTREAAYNEQFF. The CDR3 bases are TGTGCCAGCACCAGGGAGGCGGCTTACAATGAGCAGTTCTTC. The chain combines TRBV5-4 with TRBJ2-1, with D maybe TRBD2 (6 bases). Germline V gene lookup returns CDR1 SGHNT and CDR2 YYREEE (reference sequence). V was pared by 6 bases and J by 4 bases, with 14 bases between. This CDR3 has 14 residues.

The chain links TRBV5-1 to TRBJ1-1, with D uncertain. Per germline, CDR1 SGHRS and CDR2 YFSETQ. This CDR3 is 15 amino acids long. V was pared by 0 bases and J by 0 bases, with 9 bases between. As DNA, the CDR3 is TGCGCCAGCAGCTTGGCTCAGGCCTTGAACACTGAAGCTTTCTTT. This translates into CASSLAQALNTEAFF. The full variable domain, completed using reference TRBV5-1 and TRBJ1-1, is KAGVTQTPRYLIKTRGQQVTLSCSPISGHRSVSWYQQTPGQGLQFLFEYFSETQRNKGNFPGRFSGRQFSNSRSEMNVSTLELGDSALYLCASSLAQALNTEAFFGQGTRLTVV.

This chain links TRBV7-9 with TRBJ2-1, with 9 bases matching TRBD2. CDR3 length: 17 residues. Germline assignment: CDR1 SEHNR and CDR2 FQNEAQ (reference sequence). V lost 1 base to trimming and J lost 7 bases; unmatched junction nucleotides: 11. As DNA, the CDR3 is TGTGCCAGCAGCTTAGGGGCTCTAGCGGGACTAGGGAATGAGCAGTTCTTC. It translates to CASSLGALAGLGNEQFF.

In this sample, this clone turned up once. In nucleotides, the CDR3 is TGCAGCGGAGGACAGGAAGAGACCCAGTACTTC. It specifies CSGGQEETQYF. The chain uses TRBV29-1 and TRBJ2-5, with TRBD1 matching 7 bases. V dropped 7 bases and J dropped 3; count of bases not matched to a gene: 2. The germline CDR1 and CDR2 sequences are SQVTM and ANQGSEA. This CDR3 has 11 residues.